The 5 T cell receptor beta chains in this list originate from one sample, sequenced in a study of T cells in Graves' hyperthyroidism and ophthalmopathy. Amplification yielded TCR beta CDR3 regions, with RNA transcripts as the source. When the TCR CDR3 underwent first-round RT-PCR, the HTBI primer set was used. A single record per CDR3 protein comes from TCRdb applying MiXCR to the multiplex PCR reads. Of 150,000 or so distinct CDR3 sequences listed, 22% were seen once; the top ten hold roughly 73%. The sequencing input was blood. These receptor sequences come from a woman aged 45-59 years with Graves' hyperthyroidism that later progressed to Graves' ophthalmopathy.

This clonotype came up a few times. The CDR3 protein is CASRGQPAEKLFF. The CDR3 DNA sequence: TGTGCCAGCCGGGGCCAGCCGGCTGAAAAACTGTTTTTT. The rearrangement joins TRBV25-1 to TRBJ1-4, with D possibly TRBD1 on 5 matching bases. The CDR3 runs 13 residues. Per the germline V gene, CDR1 is MGHDK and CDR2 is SYGVNS. V lost 8 bases to trimming and J lost 7 bases, with 14 bases between them.

This clonotype came up a few times. This may arise from a read error, as a much more abundant clone is one base away. This chain links TRBV27 with TRBJ2-1; the D call may be TRBD1 or TRBD2 (5 bases each). V was trimmed by 8 bases and J by 12 bases, leaving 17 bases between them. CDR3 length equals 12 residues. Germline V gene lookup returns CDR1 MNHEY and CDR2 SMNVEV (reference sequence). The CDR3 reads CASGTGTHRQFF. DNA for the CDR3: TGTGCCAGCGGAACCGGGACGCACAGGCAGTTCTTC.

The table lists this clonotype with many counts. This chain connects TRBV3-1 to TRBJ2-5, with D perhaps being TRBD1 or TRBD2 (5 bases each). There are 14 residues in the CDR3. Trimming shortened V by 5 bases and J by 4 bases, and 14 bases separated the two germline ends. Per the germline V gene, CDR1 is LGHDT and CDR2 is YNNKEL (reference sequence). The CDR3, as DNA: TGTGCCAGCAGCTCACGTGGGGGAAGAGAGACCCAGTACTTC. Protein product: CASSSRGGRETQYF.

This clonotype showed up many times. The chain joins TRBV5-1 to TRBJ2-3; D tentatively fits TRBD1 or TRBD2 (5 bases each). Germline CDR1 reads SGHRS; CDR2 reads YFSETQ. This CDR3 is built from 15 residues. V gave up 0 bases and J gave up 0 bases, with 8 bases separating them. CDR3 residues: CASSLAGRSTDTQYF. CDR3 coding DNA: TGCGCCAGCAGCTTGGCGGGACGGAGCACAGATACGCAGTATTTT.

This clonotype occurred many times. The chain carries TRBV6-1 and TRBJ2-5; possible D gene TRBD2, 6 bases. Germline-derived CDR1 and CDR2 are MNHNS and SASEGT. The CDR3 is 14 amino acids. The V end was cut by 7 bases, the J end by 5 bases, with 17 bases between. The CDR3 sequence: CASTTANLAETQYF. Here the CDR3 DNA reads TGTGCCAGCACGACAGCTAACCTAGCGGAGACCCAGTACTTC.